This T cell receptor (beta chain) was sequenced in a study of T cell responses to AZD1222 COVID-19 vaccine. The CDR3 loop spans 11 amino acids. V was shortened by 0 bases and J by 7 bases, with 3 bases between the two germline ends. A word on this clone: Antigen unknown.

The study, taken as a whole, reports: Clonal diversity was possibly underestimated; the donors were predominantly white British and more often female. Repertoire sampling occurred only after the peak T cell response.

Profiling relied on immunoSEQ multiplex PCR, and the TCRdb table lists in-frame clones only, not all of them. The data contain 95,000 or so clones, roughly nine tenths of them singletons. The TCR comes from an adult in good health. The chain combines TRBV12-3 or TRBV12-4 with TRBJ2-5; D gene ambiguous. The sequenced sample was peripheral blood, obtained on day 0 of AZD1222 vaccination. In DNA form, the CDR3 reads TGTGCCAGCAGTTTAGCAACGACCCAGTACTTC. This encodes CASSLATTQYF.